This is a list of T cell receptor beta chains from one sample in a study of blood T cell repertoires in COVID-19. The protocol was immunoSEQ multiplex PCR, while the TCRdb copy is restricted to in-frame clones and leaves out a portion. The table has more than 300,000 clones, 86% seen once. The sequenced sample consisted of PBMCs or T cells enriched from blood (not recorded which). The receptors originated from a man younger than 40 who had recovered from COVID-19. Both conserved end residues are part of each CDR3. Fields, in order: J gene, V gene, CDR3 protein.

TRBJ1-1 | TRBV28 | CASIIPKRTGNPEAFF
TRBJ2-7 | TRBV21-1 | CASSKPASVVSTYEQYF
TRBJ2-1 | TRBV5-1 | CASSLVQGEGNEQFF
TRBJ1-5 | TRBV2 | CASNVYNQPQHF
TRBJ2-1 | TRBV28 | CASSLWTSGDANNEQFF
TRBJ2-7 | TRBV19 | CASSKGLAGAAYEQYF
TRBJ1-5 | TRBV6-5 | CASTGVQSRNQPQHF
TRBJ2-5 | TRBV30 | CAWSVGGTGLETQYF
TRBJ2-5 | TRBV5-1 | CASSFKGEETQYF
TRBJ1-3 | TRBV19 | CASSIVHSPGNTIYF
TRBJ1-6 | TRBV28 | CASSNESGFNSPLHF
TRBJ1-1 | TRBV3-1/TRBV3-2 | CASSWTAGTEAFF
TRBJ1-1 | TRBV29-1 | CSVHTLQGATEAFF
TRBJ2-7 | TRBV21-1 | CASSHPGLAGVFVYEQYF
TRBJ2-1 | TRBV14 | CASSQRPPGLAGEDPQTHNEQFF
TRBJ2-1 | TRBV4-2 | CASSQVSGRNGEQFF
TRBJ1-1 | TRBV6-5 | CASSYEGSYEAFF
TRBJ2-3 | TRBV5-4 | CASSLGLAGEADTQYF
TRBJ2-3 | TRBV24-1 | CATSDLGQGGDTQYF
TRBJ2-2 | TRBV6-5 | CASRGGSGELFF
TRBJ1-4 | TRBV7-9 | CASSLAREFANEKLFF
TRBJ2-7 | TRBV4-1 | CASSPNRGHYEQYF
TRBJ2-3 | TRBV7-9 | CASSFLGNTQYF
TRBJ2-1 | TRBV7-2 | CASSWGSGGIYEQFF
TRBJ2-2 | TRBV5-1 | CASSLRENTGELFF
TRBJ2-7 | TRBV5-5 | CASSLGQGGEQYF